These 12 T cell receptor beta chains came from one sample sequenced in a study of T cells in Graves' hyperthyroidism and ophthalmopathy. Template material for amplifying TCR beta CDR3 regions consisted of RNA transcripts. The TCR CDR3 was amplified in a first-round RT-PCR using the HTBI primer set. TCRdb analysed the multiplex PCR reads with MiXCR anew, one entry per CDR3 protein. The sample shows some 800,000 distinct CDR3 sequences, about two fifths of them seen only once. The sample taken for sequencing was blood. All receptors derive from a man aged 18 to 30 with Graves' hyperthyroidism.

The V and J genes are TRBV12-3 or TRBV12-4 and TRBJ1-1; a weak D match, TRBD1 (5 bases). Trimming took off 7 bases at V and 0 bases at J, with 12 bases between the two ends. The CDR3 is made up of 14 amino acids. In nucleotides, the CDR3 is TGTGCCAGCAACGGGGCCTCTATGAACACTGAAGCTTTCTTT. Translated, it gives CASNGASMNTEAFF.

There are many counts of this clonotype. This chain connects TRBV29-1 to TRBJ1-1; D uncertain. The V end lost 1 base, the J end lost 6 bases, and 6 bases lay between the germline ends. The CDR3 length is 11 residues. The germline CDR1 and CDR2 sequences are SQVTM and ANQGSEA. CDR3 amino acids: CSVEGLSEAFF. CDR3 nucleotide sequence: TGCAGCGTTGAAGGGCTCTCTGAAGCTTTCTTT.

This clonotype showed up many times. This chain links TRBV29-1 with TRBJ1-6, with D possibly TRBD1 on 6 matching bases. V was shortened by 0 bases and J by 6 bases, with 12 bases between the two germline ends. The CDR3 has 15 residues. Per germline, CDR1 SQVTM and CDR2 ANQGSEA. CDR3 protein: CSVEDGAGANSPLHF. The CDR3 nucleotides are TGCAGCGTTGAAGATGGAGCAGGGGCTAATTCACCCCTCCACTTT.

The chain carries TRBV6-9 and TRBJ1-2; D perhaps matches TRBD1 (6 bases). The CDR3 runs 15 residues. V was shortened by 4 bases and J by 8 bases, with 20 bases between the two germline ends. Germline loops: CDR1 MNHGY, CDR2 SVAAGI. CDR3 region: CASSLLGDNLGGYTF. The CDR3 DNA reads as TGTGCCAGCAGTTTATTGGGGGACAACCTGGGGGGCTACACCTTC.

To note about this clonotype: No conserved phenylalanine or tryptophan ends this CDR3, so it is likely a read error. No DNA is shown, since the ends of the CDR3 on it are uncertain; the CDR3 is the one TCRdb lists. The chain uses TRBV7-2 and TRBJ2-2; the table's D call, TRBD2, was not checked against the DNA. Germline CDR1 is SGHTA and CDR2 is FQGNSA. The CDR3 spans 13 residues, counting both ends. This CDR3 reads CASLAGRTGELYL.

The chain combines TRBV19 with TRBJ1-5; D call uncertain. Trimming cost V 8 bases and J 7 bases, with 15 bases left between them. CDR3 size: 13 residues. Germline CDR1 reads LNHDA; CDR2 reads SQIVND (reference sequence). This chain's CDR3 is CASGTQTQQPQHF. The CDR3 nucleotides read TGTGCCAGTGGTACCCAGACGCAACAGCCCCAGCATTTT.

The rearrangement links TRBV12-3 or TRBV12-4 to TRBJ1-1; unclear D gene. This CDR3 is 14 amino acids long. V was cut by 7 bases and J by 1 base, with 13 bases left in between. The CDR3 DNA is TGTGCCAGCACCCTAGGACGGAGGAACACTGAAGCTTTCTTT. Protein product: CASTLGRRNTEAFF.

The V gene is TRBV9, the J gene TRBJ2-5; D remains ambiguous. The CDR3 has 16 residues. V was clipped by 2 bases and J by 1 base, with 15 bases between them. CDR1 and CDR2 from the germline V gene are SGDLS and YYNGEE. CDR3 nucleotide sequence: TGTGCCAGCAGCGTCGACGATCGACTGCCCCAAGAGACCCAGTACTTC. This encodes CASSVDDRLPQETQYF.

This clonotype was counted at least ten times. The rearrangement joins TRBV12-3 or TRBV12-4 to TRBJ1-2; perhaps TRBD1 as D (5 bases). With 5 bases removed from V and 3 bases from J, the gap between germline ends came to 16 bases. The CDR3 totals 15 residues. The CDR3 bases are TGTGCCAGCAGTGGAACACCGCAGGGCTACTATGGCTACACCTTC. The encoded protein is CASSGTPQGYYGYTF.

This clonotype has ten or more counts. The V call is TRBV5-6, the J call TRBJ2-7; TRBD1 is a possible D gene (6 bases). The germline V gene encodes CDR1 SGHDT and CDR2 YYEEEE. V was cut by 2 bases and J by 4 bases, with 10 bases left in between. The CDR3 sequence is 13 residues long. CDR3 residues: CASSFDRNYEQYF. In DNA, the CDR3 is TGTGCCAGCAGCTTCGACAGGAATTACGAGCAGTACTTC. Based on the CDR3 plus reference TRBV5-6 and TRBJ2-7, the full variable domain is DAGVTQSPTHLIKTRGQQVTLRCSPKSGHDTVSWYQQALGQGPQFIFQYYEEEERQRGNFPDRFSGHQFPNYSSELNVNALLLGDSALYLCASSFDRNYEQYFGPGTRLTVT.

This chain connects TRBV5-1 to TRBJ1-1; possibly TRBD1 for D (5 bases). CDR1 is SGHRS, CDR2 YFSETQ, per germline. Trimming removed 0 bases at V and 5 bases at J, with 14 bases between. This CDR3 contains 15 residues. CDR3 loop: CASSLGQGQTTEAFF. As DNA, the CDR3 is TGCGCCAGCAGCTTGGGGCAGGGTCAAACGACTGAAGCTTTCTTT.

Here the CDR3 DNA reads TGCAGTGCTAGACCCGGACAGGGGTTAAACTCCTATAATTCACCCCTCCACTTT. Translated, it gives CSARPGQGLNSYNSPLHF. This chain links TRBV20-1 with TRBJ1-6; 9 bases fit TRBD1. The V gene's germline CDR1 is DFQATT and CDR2 SNEGSKA (reference sequence). J gave up 0 bases and V 2 bases, and 8 bases lay outside the gene matches. The CDR3 loop spans 18 amino acids.